Listed below are T cell receptor beta chains from one sample, sequenced in a study of blood T cells in healthy people across ages. TCRdb reprocessed the 5' RACE reads with MiXCR, giving one entry per CDR3 protein. The sample contains 800,000 to 1,300,000 distinct CDR3 sequences, about 25% of which appear only once. This sample was shared with a second study, whose subject was T cells of mothers and their children.

Source material: blood. These TCRs come from a girl aged 2 to 9 in good health. Each CDR3 is given with its conserved first and last residue. D genes are given only for firm matches. Only part of the rows carry a size: once, few, many, or a class if the clone is expanded.

clone_size	j_call	v_call	d_call	cdr3_nt	cdr3_aa
once	TRBJ1-1	TRBV2	.	TGTGCCAGCAGTTACGGGTTCACTGAAGCTTTCTTT	CASSYGFTEAFF
few	TRBJ2-3	TRBV9	.	TGTGCCAGCAGCGTAGAGGGGACTGGCACAGATACGCAGTATTTT	CASSVEGTGTDTQYF
.	TRBJ1-1	TRBV29-1	TRBD1	TGCAGCGTTGAAGTCCCGACAGGGGTCACCGAAGCTTTCTTT	CSVEVPTGVTEAFF
.	TRBJ2-3	TRBV5-1	.	TGCTCCAGCAGCTTGTTAGATACGCAGTATTTT	CSSSLLDTQYF
.	TRBJ1-5	TRBV12-3/TRBV12-4	.	TGTGCCAGCAGTTTTCAAGGACAGCCCCAGCATTTT	CASSFQGQPQHF
.	TRBJ1-1	TRBV29-1	.	TGCAGCGTTGGGGGGGTTCTTCGGAACACTGAAGCTTTCTTT	CSVGGVLRNTEAFF
few	TRBJ2-1	TRBV29-1	TRBD1	TGCAGCGTTGGGGAGACAGGGGGTCTTAATGAGCAGTTCTTC	CSVGETGGLNEQFF
few	TRBJ1-1	TRBV29-1	.	TGCAGCGTTGAGCTGGTTATGAACACTGAAGCTTTCTTT	CSVELVMNTEAFF
.	TRBJ1-2	TRBV2	TRBD1	TGTGCCAGCAGGGGGACAGGGGTCACCTTC	CASRGTGVTF
few	TRBJ2-3	TRBV6-5	TRBD2	TGTGCCAGCAGCGCCGGGACTAGGGGCGAGGATACGCAGTATTTT	CASSAGTRGEDTQYF
.	TRBJ2-7	TRBV5-6	TRBD2	TGTGCCAGCAGCCACGGACTACTAGCGGGAGTTCTCGAGCAGTACTTC	CASSHGLLAGVLEQYF
.	TRBJ1-2	TRBV3-1	.	TGTGCCAGCAGCCAAGTATACGGCAGTGACTATGGCTACACCTTC	CASSQVYGSDYGYTF
.	TRBJ2-7	TRBV12-3/TRBV12-4	.	TGTGCCAGCAGAGAAGGAGGGCCTCCCTACGGGCAGTACTTC	CASREGGPPYGQYF
.	TRBJ1-4	TRBV28	TRBD1	TGTGCCAGCAGTTTACGGGGGGCAGGGGGTGAAAAACTGTTTTTT	CASSLRGAGGEKLFF
.	TRBJ2-4	TRBV11-3	TRBD2	TGTGCCAGCAGCTTAAGTCCTAGCGGTGTCGACATTCAGTACTTC	CASSLSPSGVDIQYF
.	TRBJ2-5	TRBV10-3	.	TGTGCCATCAGTGAAACGGACGCCGAGGAGGAGACCCAGTACTTC	CAISETDAEEETQYF
.	TRBJ2-3	TRBV28	.	TGTGCCAGCAGTTCGGGACTCTTCACAGATACGCAGTATTTT	CASSSGLFTDTQYF
many	TRBJ2-5	TRBV13	.	TGTGCCAGCAGCTTGAGGGGCTTGGAGACCCAGTACTTC	CASSLRGLETQYF
.	TRBJ1-2	TRBV28	TRBD1	TGTGCCAGCAGTCCCTCACCGGGACAGTTAAACGGCTACACCTTC	CASSPSPGQLNGYTF
.	TRBJ2-7	TRBV20-1	TRBD1	TGCAGTGCTAGTGGACAGGGACGCGAGCAGTACTTC	CSASGQGREQYF
.	TRBJ1-4	TRBV20-1	TRBD1	TGCAGTGCTAGCAGACAGGGTAATGAAAAACTGTTTTTT	CSASRQGNEKLFF
few	TRBJ2-1	TRBV7-9	TRBD2	TGTGCCAGCAGCGTAGCGGGGCCCCTCAATGAGCAGTTCTTC	CASSVAGPLNEQFF
few	TRBJ2-2	TRBV7-3	.	TGTGCCAGCAGCTTTTATGCAGGGGACACCGGGGAGCTGTTTTTT	CASSFYAGDTGELFF
.	TRBJ1-2	TRBV29-1	TRBD1	TGCAGCGTTGAAGATCATGGGACAGGGGGCTTGTCTAACTATGGCTACACCTTC	CSVEDHGTGGLSNYGYTF
.	TRBJ2-5	TRBV6-6	.	TGTGCCAGCAGTTATGGGCGGAGACAAGAGACCCAGTACTTC	CASSYGRRQETQYF
few	TRBJ2-7	TRBV28	.	TGTGCCAGCACTCAATCTCCCCGAATGGAGCAGTACTTC	CASTQSPRMEQYF
few	TRBJ2-5	TRBV11-2	.	TGTGCCAGCAGCTCCCCTTCCGTGGAGGACCAGTACTTC	CASSSPSVEDQYF
.	TRBJ2-7	TRBV28	.	TGTGCCAGCAGTCGAGAGTTGGAACAGTACTTC	CASSRELEQYF
.	TRBJ2-7	TRBV13	TRBD1	TGTGCCAGCAGCTTAGAGGGACAGTCGGACTACGAGCAGTACTTC	CASSLEGQSDYEQYF
few	TRBJ2-2	TRBV9	.	TGTGCCAGCAGCGTAAGCGGGGAGCTGTTTTTT	CASSVSGELFF
.	TRBJ2-4	TRBV7-8	.	TGTGCCAGCAGCATAAGCCCCAGAAAAAGGAACGGCAAAAACATTCAGTACTTC	CASSISPRKRNGKNIQYF
few	TRBJ2-1	TRBV20-1	TRBD2	TGCAGTGCTAGAGATGGGACTAGCGACTACAATGAGCAGTTCTTC	CSARDGTSDYNEQFF
.	TRBJ1-1	TRBV6-2/TRBV6-3	.	TGTGCCAGCAGTTACGACCACGGGGCAACAGAGGCTTTCTTT	CASSYDHGATEAFF
.	TRBJ2-1	TRBV13	.	TGTGCCAGCAGCATCGGGACCTACAATGAGCAGTTCTTC	CASSIGTYNEQFF
.	TRBJ1-1	TRBV24-1	TRBD1	TGTGCCACCTCCGGGACAGGGGTTCGGACTGAAGCTTTCTTT	CATSGTGVRTEAFF
.	TRBJ2-7	TRBV6-1	.	TGTGCCAGCAGTGATATCCCATCCCGCTCCTACGAGCAGTACTTC	CASSDIPSRSYEQYF